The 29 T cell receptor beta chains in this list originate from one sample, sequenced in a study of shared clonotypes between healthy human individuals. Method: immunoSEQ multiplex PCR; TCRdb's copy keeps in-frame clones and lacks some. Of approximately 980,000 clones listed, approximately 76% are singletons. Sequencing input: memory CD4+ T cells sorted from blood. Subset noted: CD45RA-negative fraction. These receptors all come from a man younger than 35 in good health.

In DNA, the CDR3 is TGCGCCAGCAGCTTGGAGGGACAGGGGAGGGATACGCAGTATTTT. It translates to CASSLEGQGRDTQYF. The rearrangement uses TRBV5-1 and TRBJ2-3; 10 nucleotides agree with TRBD1. Per the germline V gene, CDR1 is SGHRS and CDR2 is YFSETQ. The CDR3 is made up of 15 amino acids. J was trimmed by 6 bases and V by 0 bases; bases with no gene match: 4.

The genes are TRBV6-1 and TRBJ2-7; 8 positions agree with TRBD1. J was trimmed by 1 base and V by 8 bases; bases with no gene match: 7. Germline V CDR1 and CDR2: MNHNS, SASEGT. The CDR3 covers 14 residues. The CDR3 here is CASGLDRASYEQYF. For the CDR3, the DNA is TGTGCCAGCGGGTTGGACAGGGCATCCTACGAGCAGTACTTC.

The CDR3: CASSGSSAALYEQYF. DNA of the CDR3: TGTGCCAGCAGTGGATCTAGCGCCGCCCTCTACGAGCAGTACTTC. The chain couples TRBV6-1 to TRBJ2-7, with TRBD2 as a possible D gene (6 bases). The CDR3 loop spans 15 amino acids. The germline gives CDR1 MNHNS, CDR2 SASEGT. V lost 4 bases and J lost 3, with 16 bases in between.

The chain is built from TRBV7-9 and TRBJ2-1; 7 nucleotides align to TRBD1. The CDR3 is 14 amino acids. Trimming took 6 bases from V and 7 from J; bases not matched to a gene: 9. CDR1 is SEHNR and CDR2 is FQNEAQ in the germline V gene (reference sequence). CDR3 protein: CASRRNTGENEQFF. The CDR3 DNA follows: TGTGCCAGCAGACGGAATACAGGGGAAAATGAGCAGTTCTTC.

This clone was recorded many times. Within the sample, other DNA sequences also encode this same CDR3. CDR3 DNA: TGTGCCAGCAGGGGGACAGGGGCAAATCAGCCCCAGCATTTT. It is translated as CASRGTGANQPQHF. This chain joins TRBV2 and TRBJ1-5, with TRBD1 identical over 10 bases. The V gene's germline CDR1 is SNHLY and CDR2 FYNNEI. The CDR3 has 14 residues. V shed 6 bases, J shed 4 bases, and the junction held 3 bases outside the gene matches.

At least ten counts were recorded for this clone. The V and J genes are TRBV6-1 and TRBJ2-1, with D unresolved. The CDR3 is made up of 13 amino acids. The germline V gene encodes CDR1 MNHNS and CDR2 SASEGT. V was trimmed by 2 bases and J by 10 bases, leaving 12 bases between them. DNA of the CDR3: TGTGCCAGCAGTGAATGGGGTCTAAGAGAGCAGTTCTTC. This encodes CASSEWGLREQFF.

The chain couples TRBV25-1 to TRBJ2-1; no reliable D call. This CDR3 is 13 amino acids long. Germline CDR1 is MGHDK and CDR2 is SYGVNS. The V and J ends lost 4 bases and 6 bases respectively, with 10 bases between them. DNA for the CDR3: TGTGCCAGCAGTGTACGGGCTTCCAATGAGCAGTTCTTC. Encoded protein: CASSVRASNEQFF.

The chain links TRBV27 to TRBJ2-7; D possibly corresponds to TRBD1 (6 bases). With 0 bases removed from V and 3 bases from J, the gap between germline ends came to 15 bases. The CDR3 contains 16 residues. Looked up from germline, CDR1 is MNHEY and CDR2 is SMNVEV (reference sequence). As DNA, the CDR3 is TGTGCCAGCAGTTTATCAGGGGGTGTCAAGAACTACGAGCAGTACTTC. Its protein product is CASSLSGGVKNYEQYF.

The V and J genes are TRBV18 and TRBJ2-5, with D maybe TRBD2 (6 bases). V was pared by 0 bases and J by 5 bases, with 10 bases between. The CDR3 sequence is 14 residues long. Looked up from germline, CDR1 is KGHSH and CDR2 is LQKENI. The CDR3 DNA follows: TGTGCCAGCTCACCACCGGCGGGGAGGGAGACCCAGTACTTC. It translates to CASSPPAGRETQYF.

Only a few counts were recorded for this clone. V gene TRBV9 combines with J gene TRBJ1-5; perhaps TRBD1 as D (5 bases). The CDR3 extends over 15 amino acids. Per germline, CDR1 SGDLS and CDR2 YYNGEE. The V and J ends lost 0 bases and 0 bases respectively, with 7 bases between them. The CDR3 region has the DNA TGTGCCAGCAGCGTAGGGGGGGTTAGCAATCAGCCCCAGCATTTT. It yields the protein CASSVGGVSNQPQHF. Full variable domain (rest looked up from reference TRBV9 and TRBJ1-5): DSGVTQTPKHLITATGQRVTLRCSPRSGDLSVYWYQQSLDQGLQFLIQYYNGEERAKGNILERFSAQQFPDLHSELNLSSLELGDSALYFCASSVGGVSNQPQHFGDGTRLSIL.

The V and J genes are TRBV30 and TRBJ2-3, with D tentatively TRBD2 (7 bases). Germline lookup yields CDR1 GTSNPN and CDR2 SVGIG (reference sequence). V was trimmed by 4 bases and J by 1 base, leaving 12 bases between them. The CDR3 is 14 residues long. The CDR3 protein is CAWKGGYGTDTQYF. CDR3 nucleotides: TGTGCCTGGAAGGGGGGGTACGGCACAGATACGCAGTATTTT.

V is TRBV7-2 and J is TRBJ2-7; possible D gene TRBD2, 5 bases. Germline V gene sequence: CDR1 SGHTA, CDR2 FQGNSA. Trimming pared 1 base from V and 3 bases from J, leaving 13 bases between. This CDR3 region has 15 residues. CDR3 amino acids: CASSLVKSTSYEQYF. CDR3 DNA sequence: TGTGCCAGCAGCTTAGTAAAATCAACTAGCTACGAGCAGTACTTC.

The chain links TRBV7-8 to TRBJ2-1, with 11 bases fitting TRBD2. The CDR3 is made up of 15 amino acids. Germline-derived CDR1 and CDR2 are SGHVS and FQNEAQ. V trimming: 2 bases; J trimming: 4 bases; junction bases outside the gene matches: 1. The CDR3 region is CASSLTSGGYNEQFF. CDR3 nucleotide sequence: TGTGCCAGCAGCTTAACTAGCGGGGGTTACAATGAGCAGTTCTTC.

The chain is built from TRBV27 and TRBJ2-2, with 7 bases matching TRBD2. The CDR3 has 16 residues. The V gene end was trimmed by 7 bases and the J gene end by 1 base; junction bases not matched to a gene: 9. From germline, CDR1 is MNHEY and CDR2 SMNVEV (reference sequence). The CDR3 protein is CASTWASGMNTGELFF. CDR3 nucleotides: TGTGCCAGCACATGGGCGAGCGGGATGAACACCGGGGAGCTGTTTTTT.

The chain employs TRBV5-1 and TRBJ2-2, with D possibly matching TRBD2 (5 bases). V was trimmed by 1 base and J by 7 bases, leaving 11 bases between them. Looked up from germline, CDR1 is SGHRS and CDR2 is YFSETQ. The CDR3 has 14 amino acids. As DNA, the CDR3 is TGCGCCAGCAGCTTGAGTCTAGCTGGCGGGGAGCTGTTTTTT. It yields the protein CASSLSLAGGELFF.

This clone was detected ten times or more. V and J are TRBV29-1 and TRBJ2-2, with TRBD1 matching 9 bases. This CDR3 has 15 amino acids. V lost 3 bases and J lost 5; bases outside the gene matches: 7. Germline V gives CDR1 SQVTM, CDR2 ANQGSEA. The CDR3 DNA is TGCAGCGTTGACTCCGGGACAGGGTGGACCGGGGAGCTGTTTTTT. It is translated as CSVDSGTGWTGELFF.

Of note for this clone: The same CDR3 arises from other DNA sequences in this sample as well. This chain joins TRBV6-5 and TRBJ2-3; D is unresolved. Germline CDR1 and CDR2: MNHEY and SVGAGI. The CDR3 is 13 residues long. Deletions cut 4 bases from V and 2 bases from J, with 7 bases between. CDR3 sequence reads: CASSSTDTDTQYF. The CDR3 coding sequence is TGTGCCAGCAGTTCTACAGACACAGATACGCAGTATTTT.

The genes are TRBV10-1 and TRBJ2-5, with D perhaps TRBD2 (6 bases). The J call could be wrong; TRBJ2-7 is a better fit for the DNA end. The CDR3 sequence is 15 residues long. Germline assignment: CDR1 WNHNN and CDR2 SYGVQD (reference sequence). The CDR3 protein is CASSASIAGSYEQYF. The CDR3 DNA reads TGCGCCAGCAGTGCATCCATTGCGGGGTCCTACGAGCAGTACTTC.

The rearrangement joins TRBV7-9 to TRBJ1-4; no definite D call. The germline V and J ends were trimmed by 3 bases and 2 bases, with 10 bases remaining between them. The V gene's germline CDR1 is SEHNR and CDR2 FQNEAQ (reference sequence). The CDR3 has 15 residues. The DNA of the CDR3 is TGTGCCAGCAGCTTGCCGGGTCCCACTAATGAAAAACTGTTTTTT. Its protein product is CASSLPGPTNEKLFF.

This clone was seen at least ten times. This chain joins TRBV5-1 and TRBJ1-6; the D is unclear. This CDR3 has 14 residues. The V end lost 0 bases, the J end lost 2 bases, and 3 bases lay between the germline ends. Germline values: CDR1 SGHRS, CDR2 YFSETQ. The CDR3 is CASSLDPYNSPLHF. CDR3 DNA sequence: TGCGCCAGCAGCTTGGACCCCTATAATTCACCCCTCCACTTT.

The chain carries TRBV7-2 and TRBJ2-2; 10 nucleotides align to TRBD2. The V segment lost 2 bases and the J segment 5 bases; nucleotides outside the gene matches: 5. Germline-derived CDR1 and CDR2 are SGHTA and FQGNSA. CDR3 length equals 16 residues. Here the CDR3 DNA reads TGTGCCAGCAGCTTACTAGGGACTAGCGTTACCGGGGAGCTGTTTTTT. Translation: CASSLLGTSVTGELFF.

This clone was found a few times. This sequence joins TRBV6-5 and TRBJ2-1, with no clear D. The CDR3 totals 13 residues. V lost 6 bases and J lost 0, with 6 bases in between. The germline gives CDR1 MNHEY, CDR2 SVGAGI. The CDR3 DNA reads TGTGCCAGCAGCCAGAGCTCCTACAATGAGCAGTTCTTC. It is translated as CASSQSSYNEQFF.

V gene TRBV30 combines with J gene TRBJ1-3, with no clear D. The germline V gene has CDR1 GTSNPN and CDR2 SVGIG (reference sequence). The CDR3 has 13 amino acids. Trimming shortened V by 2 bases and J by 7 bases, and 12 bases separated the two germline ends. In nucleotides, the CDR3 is TGTGCCTGGAGTTACAACTCGGCGAACACCATATATTTT. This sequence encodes CAWSYNSANTIYF.

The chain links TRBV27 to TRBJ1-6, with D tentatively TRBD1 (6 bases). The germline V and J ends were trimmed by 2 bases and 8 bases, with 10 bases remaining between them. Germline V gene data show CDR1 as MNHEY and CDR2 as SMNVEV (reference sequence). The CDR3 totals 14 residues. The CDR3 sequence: CASSLNRADSPLHF. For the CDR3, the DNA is TGTGCCAGCAGTTTAAACAGGGCCGATTCACCCCTCCACTTT.

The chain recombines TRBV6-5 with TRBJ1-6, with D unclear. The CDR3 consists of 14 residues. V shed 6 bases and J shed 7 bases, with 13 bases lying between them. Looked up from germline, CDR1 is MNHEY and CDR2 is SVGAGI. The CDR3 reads CASSPAASNSPLHF. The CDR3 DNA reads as TGTGCCAGCAGCCCCGCAGCGTCCAATTCACCCCTCCACTTT.

Written as DNA, the CDR3 is TGTGCCAGCAGGAGGACAGTCTATTATGAGCAGTTCTTC. It is translated as CASRRTVYYEQFF. The chain couples TRBV6-5 to TRBJ2-1; the D gene is possibly TRBD1 (6 bases). Trimming removed 6 bases at V and 8 bases at J, with 14 bases between. Germline lookup yields CDR1 MNHEY and CDR2 SVGAGI. The CDR3 runs 13 residues.

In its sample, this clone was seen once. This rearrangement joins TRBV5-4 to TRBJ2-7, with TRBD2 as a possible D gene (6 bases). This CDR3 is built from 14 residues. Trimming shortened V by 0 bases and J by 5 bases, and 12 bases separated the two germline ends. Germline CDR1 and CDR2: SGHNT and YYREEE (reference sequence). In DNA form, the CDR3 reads TGTGCCAGCAGCTTGGGGGGACTGAGGGACGAGCAGTACTTC. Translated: CASSLGGLRDEQYF.

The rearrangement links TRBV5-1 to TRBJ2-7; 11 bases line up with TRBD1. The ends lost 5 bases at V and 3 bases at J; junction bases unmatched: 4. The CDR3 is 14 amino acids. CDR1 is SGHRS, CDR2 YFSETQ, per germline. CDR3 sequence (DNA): TGCGCCAGCAGTTGGGACAGGGGGAACTACGAGCAGTACTTC. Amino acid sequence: CASSWDRGNYEQYF.

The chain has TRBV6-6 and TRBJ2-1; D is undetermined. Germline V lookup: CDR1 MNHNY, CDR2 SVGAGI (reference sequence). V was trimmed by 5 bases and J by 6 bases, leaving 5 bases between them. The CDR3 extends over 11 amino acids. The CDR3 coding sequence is TGTGCCAGCAGTCTAATCAATGAGCAGTTCTTC. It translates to CASSLINEQFF.